Listed below are T cell receptor beta chains from one sample, sequenced in a study of PD-1 blockade in classical Hodgkin lymphoma. TCRdb's copy holds only in-frame clones and misses some; the assay was immunoSEQ multiplex PCR. The sample yields 8,000 to 8,500 clones, approximately 82% seen once. The sample here was CD8+ T cells from blood, taken before the fourth cycle of nivolumab. These receptor sequences come from a human donor with classical Hodgkin lymphoma. The CDR3 runs from the conserved cysteine through the conserved F or W. D genes are given only for firm matches. Some rows mark clone size as missing; the rest say once, few, many or name a class of expanded clone.

clone size: -; D gene: TRBD2; J gene: TRBJ2-5; V gene: TRBV19; CDR3 protein: CASSERGRSIKTQYF; CDR3 DNA: TGTGCCAGTAGTGAGCGGGGGAGATCCATAAAGACCCAGTACTTC
clone size: -; D gene: TRBD2; J gene: TRBJ2-7; V gene: TRBV27; CDR3 protein: CASSFRGGGLSEQYF; CDR3 DNA: TGTGCCAGCAGTTTCAGGGGCGGGGGGCTCTCCGAGCAGTACTTC
clone size: -; D gene: -; J gene: TRBJ2-1; V gene: TRBV5-1; CDR3 protein: CASSLWTARIYNEQFF; CDR3 DNA: TGCGCCAGCAGCTTGTGGACAGCCCGGATCTACAATGAGCAGTTCTTC
clone size: -; D gene: -; J gene: TRBJ1-5; V gene: TRBV6-1; CDR3 protein: CASSPTADSNQPQHF; CDR3 DNA: TGTGCCAGCAGCCCGACAGCGGATAGCAATCAGCCCCAGCATTTT
clone size: -; D gene: -; J gene: TRBJ1-3; V gene: TRBV13; CDR3 protein: CASSLWEIPGNTIYF; CDR3 DNA: TGTGCCAGCAGCTTGTGGGAAATTCCTGGAAACACCATATATTTT
clone size: -; D gene: -; J gene: TRBJ1-4; V gene: TRBV19; CDR3 protein: CASTPGVARDEKLFF; CDR3 DNA: TGTGCCAGCACACCAGGGGTAGCTCGGGATGAAAAACTGTTTTTT
clone size: once; D gene: -; J gene: TRBJ2-7; V gene: TRBV4-1; CDR3 protein: CASSQVNSPSSYEQYF; CDR3 DNA: TGCGCCAGCAGCCAAGTAAACAGCCCGAGCTCCTACGAGCAGTACTTC
clone size: -; D gene: -; J gene: TRBJ2-5; V gene: TRBV6-6; CDR3 protein: CASRDERFLSETQYF; CDR3 DNA: TGTGCCAGCAGAGACGAGCGTTTTTTGTCAGAGACCCAGTACTTC
clone size: -; D gene: -; J gene: TRBJ2-1; V gene: TRBV2; CDR3 protein: CASGTTLEVYNEQFF; CDR3 DNA: TGTGCCAGCGGAACCACATTGGAAGTCTACAATGAGCAGTTCTTC
clone size: -; D gene: TRBD1; J gene: TRBJ2-7; V gene: TRBV7-2; CDR3 protein: CASSFGTGGGEQYF; CDR3 DNA: TGTGCCAGCAGCTTCGGGACAGGGGGGGGCGAGCAGTACTTC
clone size: -; D gene: -; J gene: TRBJ2-3; V gene: TRBV27; CDR3 protein: CASRNGLTFTDTQYF; CDR3 DNA: TGTGCCAGCAGAAATGGACTAACCTTCACAGATACGCAGTATTTT
clone size: -; D gene: TRBD1; J gene: TRBJ2-7; V gene: TRBV27; CDR3 protein: CASSSGWTGARSEQYF; CDR3 DNA: TGTGCCAGCAGTTCGGGATGGACAGGGGCTCGTTCCGAGCAGTACTTC
clone size: -; D gene: -; J gene: TRBJ1-3; V gene: TRBV7-2; CDR3 protein: CASSSVGNTIYF; CDR3 DNA: TGTGCCAGCAGCTCCGTTGGAAACACCATATATTTT
clone size: once; D gene: TRBD1; J gene: TRBJ2-7; V gene: TRBV11-1; CDR3 protein: CASSFGQGSYEQYF; CDR3 DNA: TGTGCCAGCAGCTTCGGACAGGGAAGTTACGAGCAGTACTTC
clone size: -; D gene: -; J gene: TRBJ2-1; V gene: TRBV7-6; CDR3 protein: CASSQGLSSYNEQFF; CDR3 DNA: TGTGCCAGCAGTCAGGGGCTCAGCTCCTACAATGAGCAGTTCTTC
clone size: -; D gene: TRBD1; J gene: TRBJ2-7; V gene: TRBV14; CDR3 protein: CASSLQGQFYEQYF; CDR3 DNA: TGTGCCAGCAGCCTACAGGGACAGTTCTACGAGCAGTACTTC
clone size: -; D gene: TRBD1; J gene: TRBJ2-7; V gene: TRBV27; CDR3 protein: CASSFTGAYEQYF; CDR3 DNA: TGTGCCAGCAGTTTTACAGGGGCCTACGAGCAGTACTTC
clone size: -; D gene: TRBD2; J gene: TRBJ2-1; V gene: TRBV7-8; CDR3 protein: CASSNSGGRAEQFF; CDR3 DNA: TGTGCCAGCAGCAACTCGGGGGGGCGGGCTGAGCAGTTCTTC
clone size: -; D gene: -; J gene: TRBJ1-3; V gene: TRBV7-9; CDR3 protein: CASSLARNTIYF; CDR3 DNA: TGTGCCAGCAGCTTAGCCCGAAACACCATATATTTT
clone size: -; D gene: -; J gene: TRBJ1-1; V gene: TRBV19; CDR3 protein: CASSIGGTLTEAFF; CDR3 DNA: TGTGCCAGTAGTATAGGTGGGACTTTGACTGAAGCTTTCTTT
clone size: -; D gene: -; J gene: TRBJ1-1; V gene: TRBV29-1; CDR3 protein: CSVWASDPEAFF; CDR3 DNA: TGCAGCGTTTGGGCCAGCGACCCAGAAGCTTTCTTT
clone size: once; D gene: -; J gene: TRBJ2-1; V gene: TRBV7-6; CDR3 protein: CASSPPGFNEQFF; CDR3 DNA: TGTGCCAGCAGCCCACCGGGTTTCAATGAGCAGTTCTTC
clone size: -; D gene: TRBD2; J gene: TRBJ2-7; V gene: TRBV25-1; CDR3 protein: CASSEILAGGPNEQYF; CDR3 DNA: TGTGCCAGCAGTGAAATACTAGCGGGGGGGCCTAACGAGCAGTACTTC
clone size: -; D gene: -; J gene: TRBJ1-1; V gene: TRBV7-9; CDR3 protein: CASRLRANTEAFF; CDR3 DNA: TGTGCCAGCAGACTCCGGGCGAACACTGAAGCTTTCTTT
clone size: once; D gene: -; J gene: TRBJ2-7; V gene: TRBV10-2; CDR3 protein: CASSGGAHHEQYF; CDR3 DNA: TGCGCCAGCAGTGGAGGGGCCCACCACGAGCAGTACTTC
clone size: -; D gene: TRBD2; J gene: TRBJ2-7; V gene: TRBV7-2; CDR3 protein: CASSMRLAGGRSSYEQYF; CDR3 DNA: TGTGCCAGCAGCATGAGACTAGCGGGGGGCCGAAGCTCCTACGAGCAGTACTTC
clone size: -; D gene: TRBD1; J gene: TRBJ2-7; V gene: TRBV29-1; CDR3 protein: CSVDKQGATYEQYF; CDR3 DNA: TGCAGCGTTGACAAGCAGGGGGCGACCTACGAGCAGTACTTC
clone size: once; D gene: -; J gene: TRBJ2-2; V gene: TRBV4-1; CDR3 protein: CASRPKPSGNTGELFF; CDR3 DNA: TGCGCCAGCCGACCCAAGCCATCAGGGAACACCGGGGAGCTGTTTTTT
clone size: -; D gene: TRBD2; J gene: TRBJ2-1; V gene: TRBV27; CDR3 protein: CASSRTSGIRYNEQFF; CDR3 DNA: TGTGCCAGCAGTCGGACTAGCGGGATTCGTTACAATGAGCAGTTCTTC
clone size: -; D gene: -; J gene: TRBJ1-3; V gene: TRBV5-6; CDR3 protein: CASSSFSSGNTIYF; CDR3 DNA: TGTGCCAGCAGCTCTTTCAGCTCTGGAAACACCATATATTTT
clone size: -; D gene: TRBD1; J gene: TRBJ1-3; V gene: TRBV4-2; CDR3 protein: CASSQNDRASGNTIYF; CDR3 DNA: TGTGCCAGCAGCCAAAATGACAGGGCGAGTGGAAACACCATATATTTT
clone size: -; D gene: -; J gene: TRBJ1-1; V gene: TRBV7-2; CDR3 protein: CASCPSAGFTEAFF; CDR3 DNA: TGTGCCAGCTGTCCATCGGCGGGGTTCACTGAAGCTTTCTTT
clone size: -; D gene: -; J gene: TRBJ1-1; V gene: TRBV5-4; CDR3 protein: CASSLGGRRTEAFF; CDR3 DNA: TGTGCCAGCAGCTTGGGAGGGAGACGCACTGAAGCTTTCTTT
clone size: -; D gene: -; J gene: TRBJ1-2; V gene: TRBV30; CDR3 protein: CAWSVRGSGHGYTF; CDR3 DNA: TGTGCCTGGAGTGTGAGGGGATCCGGCCATGGCTACACCTTC
clone size: once; D gene: -; J gene: TRBJ1-2; V gene: TRBV7-6; CDR3 protein: CASSLGGDYGYTF; CDR3 DNA: TGTGCCAGCAGCTTAGGCGGCGACTATGGCTACACCTTC
clone size: -; D gene: TRBD2; J gene: TRBJ2-5; V gene: TRBV4-2; CDR3 protein: CASSQDRSSGGRETQYF; CDR3 DNA: TGTGCCAGCAGCCAAGATCGCTCCTCCGGGGGGAGGGAGACCCAGTACTTC
clone size: -; D gene: -; J gene: TRBJ2-7; V gene: TRBV30; CDR3 protein: CAWETDPSYEQYF; CDR3 DNA: TGTGCCTGGGAGACAGACCCCTCCTACGAGCAGTACTTC
clone size: -; D gene: TRBD1; J gene: TRBJ2-2; V gene: TRBV19; CDR3 protein: CASSTGTGLTTGELFF; CDR3 DNA: TGTGCCAGTAGTACTGGGACAGGGCTCACTACCGGGGAGCTGTTTTTT
clone size: once; D gene: -; J gene: TRBJ2-7; V gene: TRBV5-8; CDR3 protein: CASSSQFGAYEQYF; CDR3 DNA: TGTGCCAGCAGCTCTCAATTCGGAGCCTACGAGCAGTACTTC
clone size: -; D gene: -; J gene: TRBJ2-1; V gene: TRBV29-1; CDR3 protein: CSVEGMGSSYNEQFF; CDR3 DNA: TGCAGCGTTGAAGGGATGGGAAGCTCCTACAATGAGCAGTTCTTC
clone size: once; D gene: TRBD1; J gene: TRBJ2-2; V gene: TRBV10-3; CDR3 protein: CAISVVGQGGTGELFF; CDR3 DNA: TGTGCCATCAGTGTTGTGGGACAGGGGGGCACCGGGGAGCTGTTTTTT
clone size: -; D gene: TRBD2; J gene: TRBJ2-1; V gene: TRBV4-1; CDR3 protein: CASSLDPGLAVDYNEQFF; CDR3 DNA: TGCGCCAGCAGCCTTGACCCGGGACTAGCGGTAGACTACAATGAGCAGTTCTTC